A selection of T cell receptor beta chains follows, all from one sample in a study of radiotherapy plus CTLA-4 blockade in lung cancer. Some clones are missing from TCRdb's copy, which holds only in-frame ones; the method was immunoSEQ multiplex PCR. The sample holds approximately 85,000 clones, more than 75% seen once. Sequencing was performed on peripheral blood, taken from a patient treated with radiotherapy plus ipilimumab. The receptors were sampled from a human donor with non-small cell lung cancer who had a partial response to radiotherapy plus ipilimumab. Each CDR3 is given with its conserved first and last residue. A D gene is named only where the DNA matches it firmly. A row's size may be missing; if present it is once, few, many or a size class.

TRBV6-5	TRBD1	NA	TRBJ1-3	CASSQPGTGGNTIYF	TGTGCCAGCAGCCAACCCGGGACAGGGGGAAACACCATATATTTT
TRBV15	TRBD2	NA	TRBJ2-1	CATLRGGSILNEQFF	TGTGCCACCCTCCGGGGGGGATCTATTCTGAATGAGCAGTTCTTC
TRBV9	NA	NA	TRBJ2-4	CASSVGHVGVAKNIQYF	TGTGCCAGCAGCGTAGGGCACGTCGGGGTAGCCAAAAACATTCAGTACTTC
TRBV2	NA	NA	TRBJ1-6	CASSERSGRGYSPLHF	TGTGCCAGCAGTGAACGGTCGGGCAGGGGATATTCACCCCTCCACTTT
TRBV11-1	NA	NA	TRBJ1-2	CASSENRAINYGYTF	TGTGCCAGCAGCGAAAACAGGGCCATTAACTATGGCTACACCTTC
TRBV4-1	NA	NA	TRBJ2-7	CASSQEEMDYRSYEQYF	TGCGCCAGCAGCCAAGAAGAAATGGACTATCGCTCCTACGAGCAGTACTTC
TRBV29-1	NA	NA	TRBJ2-1	CSVLFEDFYNEQFF	TGCAGCGTCTTATTCGAGGACTTCTACAATGAGCAGTTCTTC
TRBV28	NA	NA	TRBJ2-1	CASTDGGLNNEQFF	TGTGCCAGCACAGACGGCGGACTCAACAATGAGCAGTTCTTC
TRBV19	NA	NA	TRBJ1-1	CASTEADTEAFF	TGTGCCAGTACAGAGGCAGACACTGAAGCTTTCTTT
TRBV19	TRBD1	NA	TRBJ2-2	CATSDRGNTGELFF	TGTGCCACGTCGGACAGGGGGAACACCGGGGAGCTGTTTTTT
TRBV7-9	TRBD2	NA	TRBJ2-5	CASSRGLGETQYF	TGTGCCAGCAGCCGTGGACTAGGAGAGACCCAGTACTTC
TRBV4-2	TRBD2	NA	TRBJ2-3	CASSPLTSGNTDTQYF	TGTGCCAGCAGCCCCCTTACTAGCGGGAACACAGATACGCAGTATTTT
TRBV27	TRBD1	once	TRBJ2-2	CASSFGQGSTGELFF	TGTGCCAGCAGTTTCGGACAGGGGTCCACCGGGGAGCTGTTTTTT
TRBV6-5	TRBD1	once	TRBJ1-1	CASSSQGARLDTEAFF	TGTGCCAGCAGTTCGCAGGGGGCGCGTCTCGACACTGAAGCTTTCTTT
TRBV7-2	NA	NA	TRBJ2-1	CASSLDLSSYNEQFF	TGTGCCAGCAGCTTAGATCTTAGCTCCTACAATGAGCAGTTCTTC
TRBV18	TRBD1	NA	TRBJ1-1	CASSRRQGSTEAFF	TGTGCCAGCTCACGGAGACAGGGTTCCACTGAAGCTTTCTTT
TRBV4-1	NA	NA	TRBJ2-7	CASSQMSQGYEQYF	TGCGCCAGCAGCCAAATGAGTCAGGGATACGAGCAGTACTTC
TRBV29-1	NA	NA	TRBJ1-4	CSVEWGQGEKLFF	TGCAGCGTTGAATGGGGGCAGGGTGAAAAACTGTTTTTT
TRBV19	TRBD1	NA	TRBJ2-5	CASAIQRQGQETQYF	TGTGCCAGTGCCATACAGAGACAGGGCCAAGAGACCCAGTACTTC
TRBV7-3	NA	NA	TRBJ2-1	CASSFGGQPGQFF	TGTGCCAGCAGCTTCGGGGGACAGCCTGGACAGTTCTTC
TRBV7-8	TRBD1	NA	TRBJ1-4	CASSLWTGGGGATNEKLFF	TGTGCCAGCAGCTTATGGACAGGGGGAGGAGGCGCAACTAATGAAAAACTGTTTTTT
TRBV5-8	NA	once	TRBJ2-1	CASSLAGVSGNEQFF	TGTGCCAGCAGCTTGGCAGGGGTCTCTGGGAATGAGCAGTTCTTC
TRBV5-5	TRBD1	NA	TRBJ1-1	CASSLRQGVNTEAFF	TGTGCCAGCAGCTTGAGACAGGGGGTGAACACTGAAGCTTTCTTT
TRBV2	TRBD2	NA	TRBJ2-7	CASRGNPGTSGRTYEQYF	TGTGCCAGCAGGGGCAACCCCGGGACTAGCGGGAGGACCTACGAGCAGTACTTC
TRBV4-1	TRBD1	NA	TRBJ2-6	CASSQELGTVVGANVLTF	TGCGCCAGCAGCCAAGAGTTAGGGACAGTGGTTGGGGCCAACGTCCTGACTTTC
TRBV6-4	NA	NA	TRBJ2-3	CASSAYPGTDTQYF	TGTGCCAGCAGTGCTTATCCCGGCACAGATACGCAGTATTTT
TRBV27	NA	NA	TRBJ1-6	CASRDSSYNSPLHF	TGTGCCAGCAGAGATAGCTCCTATAATTCACCCCTCCACTTT
TRBV19	TRBD1	NA	TRBJ1-2	CASSTPGQNYGYTF	TGTGCCAGTAGTACCCCGGGACAGAACTATGGCTACACCTTC
TRBV6-5	NA	NA	TRBJ2-5	CASSYSPGERETQYF	TGTGCCAGCAGTTACTCCCCGGGAGAGCGAGAGACCCAGTACTTC
TRBV18	TRBD2	NA	TRBJ2-5	CASTQGLASGRETQYF	TGTGCCAGCACCCAAGGTTTGGCTAGCGGGAGGGAGACCCAGTACTTC
TRBV9	NA	NA	TRBJ1-1	CASSVGQEFLAFF	TGTGCCAGCAGCGTAGGCCAGGAATTCCTAGCTTTCTTT
TRBV15	NA	NA	TRBJ1-1	CATEGGAEAFF	TGTGCCACCGAAGGGGGGGCTGAAGCTTTCTTT
TRBV27	NA	NA	TRBJ2-1	CASSPNTGRLSYNEQFF	TGTGCCAGCAGTCCCAACACAGGGAGACTATCCTACAATGAGCAGTTCTTC
TRBV27	TRBD1	once	TRBJ2-5	CASSLRPGGETQYF	TGTGCCAGCAGTTTGCGGCCAGGGGGAGAGACCCAGTACTTC
TRBV27	TRBD1	NA	TRBJ2-1	CASSRTGTGLGQFF	TGTGCCAGCAGTCGGACAGGAACCGGACTTGGGCAGTTCTTC
TRBV28	NA	few	TRBJ1-1	CASSRRGGAEAFF	TGTGCCAGCAGCCGTAGGGGGGGGGCGGAAGCTTTCTTT
TRBV5-4	NA	NA	TRBJ2-3	CASSSYTDTQYF	TGTGCCAGTAGCTCCTACACAGATACGCAGTATTTT
TRBV10-3	NA	few	TRBJ1-3	CAIRAGSGNTIYF	TGTGCCATCAGGGCAGGGTCTGGAAACACCATATATTTT
TRBV29-1	TRBD1	NA	TRBJ2-2	CSVLDRDNTNTGELFF	TGCAGCGTTCTCGACAGGGACAATACGAACACCGGGGAGCTGTTTTTT
TRBV11-3	TRBD2	NA	TRBJ2-2	CASSPRTGTSGRVGELFF	TGTGCCAGCAGCCCCCGGACAGGGACTAGCGGGAGAGTTGGGGAGCTGTTTTTT
TRBV5-8	NA	NA	TRBJ1-6	CASSYLLGPTGSPLHF	TGTGCCAGCAGCTACCTCCTCGGACCGACGGGATCACCCCTCCACTTT
TRBV19	NA	NA	TRBJ1-5	CASSSQGSRSNQPQHF	TGTGCCAGTAGTTCACAGGGTTCGCGTAGCAATCAGCCCCAGCATTTT
TRBV28	TRBD1	NA	TRBJ1-5	CASSFGTGDQPQHF	TGTGCCAGCAGTTTCGGTACAGGGGATCAGCCCCAGCACTTT
TRBV7-9	NA	NA	TRBJ1-2	CASSSGFAGTAGYTF	TGTGCCAGCAGCTCGGGGTTCGCAGGTACGGCCGGCTACACCTTC
TRBV4-1	NA	NA	TRBJ2-1	CASSPSQAASNEQFF	TGCGCCAGCAGCCCGTCTCAAGCGGCCTCCAATGAGCAGTTCTTC
TRBV7-6	NA	NA	TRBJ1-6	CASSPGNSPLHF	TGTGCCAGCAGCCCAGGCAATTCACCCCTCCACTTT
TRBV7-2	NA	NA	TRBJ2-1	CASSLREQFF	TGTGCCAGCAGCCTCCGTGAGCAGTTCTTC
TRBV5-4	TRBD1	NA	TRBJ1-2	CASSLPRGPDGYGYTF	TGTGCCAGCAGCTTACCCAGGGGGCCTGATGGCTATGGCTACACCTTC
TRBV19	TRBD2	NA	TRBJ2-7	CASSPGLAGGKTYEQYF	TGTGCCAGTAGTCCGGGACTAGCGGGAGGCAAAACCTACGAGCAGTACTTC
TRBV5-1	NA	NA	TRBJ2-3	CASSLQATSTDTQYF	TGCGCCAGCAGCTTACAGGCTACTAGCACAGATACGCAGTATTTT
TRBV14	TRBD2	NA	TRBJ2-1	CASSHRLAGGPAEQFF	TGTGCCAGCAGCCACCGACTAGCGGGAGGGCCTGCTGAGCAGTTCTTC
TRBV15	NA	NA	TRBJ1-4	CATSNFARGSTNEKLFF	TGTGCCACCAGCAATTTCGCCAGGGGCTCAACTAATGAAAAACTGTTTTTT
TRBV14	NA	NA	TRBJ1-5	CASSQVGKGQPQHF	TGTGCCAGCAGCCAAGTAGGGAAGGGGCAGCCCCAGCATTTT
TRBV30	TRBD1	NA	TRBJ1-5	CAAGDRVDQPQHF	TGTGCAGCGGGGGACAGGGTGGATCAGCCCCAGCATTTT